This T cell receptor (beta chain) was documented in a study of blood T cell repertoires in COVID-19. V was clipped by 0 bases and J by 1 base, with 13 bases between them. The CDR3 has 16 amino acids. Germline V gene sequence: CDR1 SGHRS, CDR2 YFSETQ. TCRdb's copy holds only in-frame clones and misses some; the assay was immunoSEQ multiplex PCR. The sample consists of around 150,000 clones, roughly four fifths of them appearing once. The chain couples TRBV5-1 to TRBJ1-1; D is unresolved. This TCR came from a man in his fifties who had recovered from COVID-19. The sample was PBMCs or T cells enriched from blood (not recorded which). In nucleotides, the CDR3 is TGCGCCAGCAGCTTGGAGATCGGACTGACGAACACTGAAGCTTTCTTT. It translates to CASSLEIGLTNTEAFF. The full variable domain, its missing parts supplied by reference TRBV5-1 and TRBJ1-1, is KAGVTQTPRYLIKTRGQQVTLSCSPISGHRSVSWYQQTPGQGLQFLFEYFSETQRNKGNFPGRFSGRQFSNSRSEMNVSTLELGDSALYLCASSLEIGLTNTEAFFGQGTRLTVV.